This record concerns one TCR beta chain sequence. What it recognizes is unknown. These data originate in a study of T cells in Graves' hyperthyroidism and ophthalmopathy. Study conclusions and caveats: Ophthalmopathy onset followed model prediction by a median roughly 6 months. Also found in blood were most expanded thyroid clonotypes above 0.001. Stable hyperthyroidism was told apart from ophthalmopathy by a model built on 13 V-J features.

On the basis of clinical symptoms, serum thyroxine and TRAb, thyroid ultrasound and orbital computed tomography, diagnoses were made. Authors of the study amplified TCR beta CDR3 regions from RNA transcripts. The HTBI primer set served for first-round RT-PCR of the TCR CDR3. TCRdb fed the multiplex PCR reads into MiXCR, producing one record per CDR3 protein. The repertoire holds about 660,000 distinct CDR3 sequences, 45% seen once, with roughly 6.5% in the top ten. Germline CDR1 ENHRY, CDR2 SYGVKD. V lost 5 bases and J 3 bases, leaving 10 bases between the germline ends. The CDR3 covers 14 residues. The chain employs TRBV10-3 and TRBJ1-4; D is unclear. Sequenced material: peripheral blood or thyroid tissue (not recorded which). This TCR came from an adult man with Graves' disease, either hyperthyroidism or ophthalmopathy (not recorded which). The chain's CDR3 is CAISPDGANEKLFF. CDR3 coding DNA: TGTGCCATCAGTCCGGACGGGGCTAATGAAAAACTGTTTTTT.